One and the same sample provided the 20 T cell receptor beta chains below, sequenced in a study of persistence of HIV-infected CD4 T cells (TCRdb year 2020). The treatment or condition label here, explained by the study, means: suppressive antiretroviral therapy. As a nonspecific positive control representing the CD4+ T cell repertoire, cells were stimulated with anti-CD3/anti-CD28 magnetic beads. Sorting of responding CD4+ T cells was based on upregulation of both CD40 ligand and CD69. The immunoSEQ hsTCRB assay version 4, run in survey mode, was used to sequence TCRbeta repertoires from genomic DNA. Not all clones reach the TCRdb copy of this immuneACCESS table, which keeps in-frame sequences only. Checked studies attribute under half of the gap to unresolved V genes and leave the rest unexplained. For this sample there are about 40,000 clones; around 90% appear just once. The ten largest clones add up to about 1.3% of the sample.

No antigen has been identified for these receptors. The source was CD4+ T cells sorted from PBMCs after approximately 20-hour stimulation, collected from a patient who received antiretroviral therapy. The cell subset or site label of this sample denotes: CD40L+CD69+ CD4 T cells responding to anti-CD3/anti-CD28 beads, representing the overall repertoire. Receptors originate from an adult man with HIV who was CMV-seropositive.

This chain connects TRBV4-1 to TRBJ1-4, with D possibly TRBD1 on 5 matching bases. The length of the CDR3 is 15 residues. Germline CDR1 MGHRA, CDR2 YSYEKL. The V end lost 4 bases, the J end lost 5 bases, and 14 bases lay between the germline ends. The CDR3 protein is CASSPPGLRNEKLFF. The CDR3 DNA sequence: TGCGCCAGCAGCCCTCCGGGGCTTCGGAATGAAAAACTGTTTTTT.

The gene calls are TRBV28 and TRBJ2-1; the match to TRBD2 covers 8 bases. This CDR3 comprises 17 residues. The germline CDR1 and CDR2 sequences are MDHEN and SYDVKM. V trimming: 2 bases; J trimming: 0 bases; junction bases outside the gene matches: 6. CDR3 in DNA: TGTGCCAGCAGTTTAGGGACGAGCGGGAGCTCCTACAATGAGCAGTTCTTC. Translated, it gives CASSLGTSGSSYNEQFF.

V usage is TRBV19 and J usage is TRBJ1-1; 8 bases match TRBD1. V lost 4 bases, J lost 5 bases, and 6 bases stayed unmatched. Germline CDR1 and CDR2: LNHDA and SQIVND (reference sequence). The CDR3 consists of 14 residues. The CDR3 spells CASSTRQGRTEAFF. Here the CDR3 DNA reads TGTGCCAGTAGTACCAGACAGGGGAGAACTGAAGCTTTCTTT. Combining the CDR3 with reference TRBV19 and TRBJ1-1 gives the whole variable domain DGGITQSPKYLFRKEGQNVTLSCEQNLNHDAMYWYRQDPGQGLRLIYYSQIVNDFQKGDIAEGYSVSREKKESFPLTVTSAQKNPTAFYLCASSTRQGRTEAFFGQGTRLTVV.

The chain carries TRBV24-1 and TRBJ1-2, with 9 bases aligning to TRBD1. The CDR3 length is 17 residues. The V gene's germline CDR1 is KGHDR and CDR2 SFDVKD. The trim removed 3 bases at V and 6 bases at J, leaving 13 bases unmatched. The CDR3 region has the DNA TGTGCCACCAGTGATCCCGACACGGGACAGGGACGGCATGGCTACACCTTC. Translated: CATSDPDTGQGRHGYTF.

This CDR3 reads CASSGGTSGASTDTQYF. CDR3 coding DNA: TGTGCCAGCAGTGGTGGGACTAGCGGGGCTAGCACAGATACGCAGTATTTT. V is TRBV25-1 and J is TRBJ2-3, with 13 nucleotides matching TRBD2. CDR1 MGHDK and CDR2 SYGVNS come from the germline V gene. The CDR3 extends over 17 amino acids. The J segment lost 0 bases and the V segment lost 4 bases, leaving 4 bases of the junction unmatched.

This chain links TRBV11-3 with TRBJ2-1; 8 bases line up with TRBD2. Trimming at V came to 3 bases and at J to 7 bases, leaving 14 bases not matched to a gene. The CDR3 is 17 residues long. Germline V CDR1 and CDR2: SGHNT, YENEEA. CDR3 loop: CASSFTGLAPGKNEQFF. In nucleotides, the CDR3 is TGTGCCAGCAGCTTCACCGGACTAGCTCCGGGGAAGAATGAGCAGTTCTTC.

The chain employs TRBV11-3 and TRBJ2-1; no clear D gene. V was trimmed by 5 bases and J by 5 bases, leaving 10 bases between them. The CDR3 is 13 amino acids. Germline values: CDR1 SGHNT, CDR2 YENEEA. CDR3 region: CASSLLRDNEQFF. CDR3 DNA: TGTGCCAGCAGCCTTCTCCGGGACAATGAGCAGTTCTTC. The variable domain in full, completed from reference TRBV11-3 and TRBJ2-1, reads EAGVVQSPRYKIIEKKQPVAFWCNPISGHNTLYWYLQNLGQGPELLIRYENEEAVDDSQLPKDRFSAERLKGVDSTLKIQPAELGDSAVYLCASSLLRDNEQFFGPGTRLTVL.

The genes are TRBV27 and TRBJ1-2, with a weak D call TRBD1 (6 bases). The CDR3 is 15 residues long. The germline V gene has CDR1 MNHEY and CDR2 SMNVEV (reference sequence). V was trimmed by 5 bases and J by 3 bases, leaving 16 bases between them. CDR3: CASSPSPQGYYGYTF. Written as DNA, the CDR3 is TGTGCCAGCAGTCCCTCCCCACAGGGCTACTATGGCTACACCTTC.

Only one count was recorded for this clone. The genes are TRBV12-3 or TRBV12-4 and TRBJ1-5; 7 bases line up with TRBD1. V trimming: 4 bases; J trimming: 4 bases; junction bases outside the gene matches: 1. The CDR3 contains 13 residues. The CDR3: CASSWTGNQPQHF. The CDR3 DNA reads TGTGCCAGCAGTTGGACAGGTAATCAGCCCCAGCATTTT.

The CDR3 loop is CASRALSDSGRPNTGELFF. The CDR3 nucleotides are TGTGCCAGTAGGGCCCTCTCGGATAGCGGGAGGCCGAACACCGGGGAGCTGTTTTTT. This sequence joins TRBV19 and TRBJ2-2; TRBD2 aligns across 10 bases. CDR3 length: 19 amino acids. CDR1 is LNHDA, CDR2 SQIVND, per germline (reference sequence). With 6 bases clipped from V and 0 bases from J, the junction kept 13 bases outside the gene matches. Filled out from reference TRBV19 and TRBJ2-2, the complete variable domain reads DGGITQSPKYLFRKEGQNVTLSCEQNLNHDAMYWYRQDPGQGLRLIYYSQIVNDFQKGDIAEGYSVSREKKESFPLTVTSAQKNPTAFYLCASRALSDSGRPNTGELFFGEGSRLTVL.

This chain uses TRBV28 with TRBJ1-6; D not resolved. Trimming cost V 2 bases and J 7 bases, with 3 bases left between them. CDR1 and CDR2 from the germline V gene are MDHEN and SYDVKM. The CDR3 is 12 amino acids. Here the CDR3 reads CASSLRNSPLHF. CDR3 in DNA: TGTGCCAGCAGTTTAAGAAATTCACCCCTCCACTTT.

CDR3 coding DNA: TGTGCCAGCAGCCGAAAGCGCACTGAAGCTTTCTTT. It specifies CASSRKRTEAFF. The gene calls are TRBV12-3 or TRBV12-4 and TRBJ1-1, with D unresolved. Trimming stripped 6 bases from V and 4 bases from J, with 9 bases between. This CDR3 is 12 amino acids long.

The chain couples TRBV29-1 to TRBJ2-3, with TRBD2 identical over 13 bases. Germline lookup yields CDR1 SQVTM and CDR2 ANQGSEA. Losses at the gene ends were 4 bases for V and 2 bases for J; bases not matched to a gene: 15. The CDR3 is made up of 19 amino acids. The CDR3 is CSVARELAGGEAFTDTQYF. The CDR3 coding sequence is TGCAGCGTTGCCCGGGAACTAGCGGGGGGGGAGGCTTTCACAGATACGCAGTATTTT.

CDR3 in DNA: TGTGCCAGCAGCCTCAGGACGATCTCCTACAATGAGCAGTTCTTC. Translation gives CASSLRTISYNEQFF. J is TRBJ2-1 and V is TRBV3-1 (or the pseudogene TRBV3-2); D gene uncertain. This CDR3 has 15 residues. Between the trimmed V and J ends, which lost 4 bases and 0 bases, there was a span of 10 bases. Germline V gene data show CDR1 as LGHDT and CDR2 as YNNKEL (reference sequence).

This clone has a single count. The genes are TRBV9 and TRBJ1-2; no firm D call. Trimming took 4 bases from V and 8 from J, leaving 21 bases between them. The CDR3 consists of 15 residues. Germline CDR1 reads SGDLS; CDR2 reads YYNGEE. CDR3 region: CASSSRPHRPEGYTF. Here the CDR3 DNA reads TGTGCCAGCAGCTCCCGCCCCCACCGTCCGGAAGGCTACACCTTC.

V and J are TRBV7-2 and TRBJ2-3, with D tentatively TRBD1 or TRBD2 (5 bases each). The CDR3 contains 16 residues. Germline V lookup: CDR1 SGHTA, CDR2 FQGNSA. Trimming pared 1 base from V and 2 bases from J, leaving 13 bases between. The CDR3 loop reads CASSLVGDPTTDTQYF. The CDR3 nucleotides are TGTGCCAGCAGCTTAGTCGGGGACCCTACCACAGATACGCAGTATTTT.

V usage is TRBV6-6 and J usage is TRBJ2-1; 11 bases agree with TRBD2. The CDR3 runs to 16 residues. The germline V gene encodes CDR1 MNHNY and CDR2 SVGAGI (reference sequence). V was pared by 2 bases and J by 7 bases, with 7 bases of the junction left unmatched. The CDR3 here is CASSYDTSGRTNEQFF. The CDR3 bases are TGTGCCAGCAGTTACGACACTAGCGGGAGAACTAATGAGCAGTTCTTC.

This clone was seen a few times. The V call is TRBV30, the J call TRBJ1-6; D ambiguous. The V end was cut by 2 bases, the J end by 9 bases, with 14 bases between. This CDR3 region has 14 residues. CDR1 and CDR2 (germline): GTSNPN, SVGIG (reference sequence). The CDR3 region is CAWSLGQTGSPLHF. The CDR3 DNA follows: TGTGCCTGGAGTTTAGGGCAGACTGGTTCACCCCTCCACTTT.

This clone was observed once. The chain joins TRBV30 to TRBJ2-7; D gene unclear. Per the germline V gene, CDR1 is GTSNPN and CDR2 is SVGIG (reference sequence). Trimming pared 1 base from V and 7 bases from J, leaving 5 bases between. The CDR3 runs to 10 residues. CDR3 region: CAWSDKEQYF. For the CDR3, the DNA is TGTGCCTGGAGTGACAAAGAGCAGTACTTC.

This chain joins TRBV6-5 and TRBJ1-6; maybe TRBD1 (5 bases). This CDR3 has 13 residues. Germline loops: CDR1 MNHEY, CDR2 SVGAGI. Trimming left V 6 bases short and J 7 bases short, with 10 bases between. The CDR3 DNA reads as TGTGCCAGCAGAGGACCAGGGAATTCACCCCTCCACTTT. This codes for CASRGPGNSPLHF.